This entry describes one TCR beta chain. Antigen specificity is unknown. The CDR3 loop spans 15 amino acids. The V segment lost 0 bases and the J segment 6 bases; nucleotides outside the gene matches: 3. Germline CDR1 and CDR2: KGHSH and LQKENI. The data were obtained in a study of cytomegalovirus exposure and HLA in healthy donors. Regarding the study as a whole: In a later analysis, DRB1 alleles had the most associated TCRs; HLA-C alleles the fewest. Sequencing artifact likely explains a cluster of highly shared sequence variants.

PCR involved 60 Vbeta and 13 Jbeta primers. Sequencing used immunoSEQ multiplex PCR; TCRdb keeps in-frame clones, though not all of them. This table has around 230,000 clones, around 80% appearing once. This chain joins TRBV18 and TRBJ1-2; 11 bases line up with TRBD1. The receptor's source is a man aged 40-49 years in good health and CMV-seropositive. Material for sequencing was PBMCs. CDR3: CASSPPDRGQNGYTF. The DNA of the CDR3 is TGTGCCAGCTCACCACCGGACAGGGGGCAAAATGGCTACACCTTC.